The rows below give T cell receptor beta chains drawn from one sample of a study of blood T cells in healthy people across ages. TCRdb re-derived calls from the 5' RACE reads in MiXCR, one entry per CDR3 protein. The data show roughly 730,000 distinct CDR3 sequences, with 56% seen just once and around 24% held by the top ten. Sequenced: blood. The receptor set was obtained from a man aged 35 to 55 in good health. Both conserved end residues are part of each CDR3. The order of the fields is D gene, V gene, J gene, clone size, CDR3 length, CDR3 DNA, CDR3 protein. The D gene is left open where the match is weak. Expanded clones are given a class, and other clones once, few, many or no size at all.

>NA|TRBV6-5|TRBJ2-1|NA|14
TGTGCCAGCAGTTACTATGCAGTCTACAATGAGCAGTTCTTC
CASSYYAVYNEQFF
>TRBD1|TRBV6-6|TRBJ1-2|NA|15
TGTGCCAGCAGTTACCCGACAGGGGGCAACTATGGCTACACCTTC
CASSYPTGGNYGYTF
>TRBD2|TRBV20-1|TRBJ2-7|NA|15
TGCAGTGCTAGGGATGGGACTAGCGGGAATTACGAGCAGTACTTC
CSARDGTSGNYEQYF
>TRBD1|TRBV30|TRBJ2-7|NA|13
TGTGCCTGGGCTCGACAGGGGGCTAGCGAGCAGTACTTC
CAWARQGASEQYF
>NA|TRBV7-2|TRBJ1-1|NA|14
TGTGCCAGCAGCTTAGCGGGGGTGAACACTGAAGCTTTCTTT
CASSLAGVNTEAFF
>NA|TRBV4-1|TRBJ1-3|NA|15
TGCGCCAGCAGCCAAGGACAGCGCTCTGGAAACACCATATATTTT
CASSQGQRSGNTIYF
>NA|TRBV7-9|TRBJ1-1|few|12
TGTGCCAGCAGCTTAGACGTATCTCAAGCTTTCTTT
CASSLDVSQAFF
>NA|TRBV5-1|TRBJ1-1|few|13
TGCGCCAGCAGCTGGATGGCGAACACTGAAGCTTTCTTT
CASSWMANTEAFF
>NA|TRBV20-1|TRBJ2-5|NA|15
TGCAGTGCGAAGCGGGCAGGGGAGGGCCAAGAGACCCAGTACTTC
CSAKRAGEGQETQYF
>NA|TRBV5-1|TRBJ2-5|NA|15
TGCGCCAGCAGCTTGGATACCCACGCACAAGAGACCCAGTACTTC
CASSLDTHAQETQYF
>TRBD2|TRBV20-1|TRBJ2-3|many|16
TGCAGTGCTAGAGATGGACTAGCGGGAGATTCAGATACGCAGTATTTT
CSARDGLAGDSDTQYF
>TRBD1|TRBV7-2|TRBJ1-1|many|13
TGTGCCAGCAGCCCAGGACAGGGGGGAGAAGCTTTCTTT
CASSPGQGGEAFF
>TRBD2|TRBV3-1|TRBJ2-3|many|16
TGTGCCAGCAGCCAAGATGCTAGCGGGACCACAGATACGCAGTATTTT
CASSQDASGTTDTQYF
>NA|TRBV2|TRBJ2-3|NA|15
TGTGCCAGCTCCAACGAGGACACCGGCACAGATACGCAGTATTTT
CASSNEDTGTDTQYF
>NA|TRBV14|TRBJ1-2|NA|15
TGTGTCAGCAGCCTGTACCGGACGGACATCTATGGCTACACCTTC
CVSSLYRTDIYGYTF
>NA|TRBV7-6|TRBJ2-3|few|15
TGTGCCAGCAGCTACGATAACGAAAAAACAGATACGCAGTATTTT
CASSYDNEKTDTQYF
>TRBD1|TRBV15|TRBJ2-5|NA|14
TGTGCCACCAGCAGAGACGCAGGGGGAGAGACCCAGTACTTC
CATSRDAGGETQYF
>NA|TRBV7-7|TRBJ2-5|few|15
TGTGCCAGCAGCAAGACAGAAGGTACCCAAGAGACCCAGTACTTC
CASSKTEGTQETQYF
>NA|TRBV7-8|TRBJ2-3|NA|16
TGTGCCAGCAGTCAGGGGGGACGTGCTAAATCGGATACGCAGTATTTT
CASSQGGRAKSDTQYF
>NA|TRBV12-3/TRBV12-4|TRBJ2-5|NA|14
TGTGCCAGCACCCTATCGGGGTTTTTCGAGACCCAGTACTTC
CASTLSGFFETQYF
>NA|TRBV18|TRBJ1-4|few|14
TGTGCCAGCTCAGTGGACAGAACTAATGAAAAACTGTTTTTT
CASSVDRTNEKLFF
>TRBD2|TRBV20-1|TRBJ2-1|NA|18
TGCAGTGCCCCCGGACTAGCGGGGGCCCCAAGCTCCTACAATGAGCAGTTCTTC
CSAPGLAGAPSSYNEQFF
>NA|TRBV27|TRBJ2-7|many|12
TGTGCCAGCATGGGGGATCGCTACGAGCAGTACTTC
CASMGDRYEQYF
>NA|TRBV7-2|TRBJ1-2|NA|17
TGTGCCAGCAGCCGTCCAGGGACCTCCGATAGGGGTGGTGGCTACACCTTC
CASSRPGTSDRGGGYTF
>TRBD2|TRBV11-2|TRBJ2-1|NA|18
TGTGCCAGCAGCTTAGAAGGCCTACTTACTGGGACTAGCAATGAGCAGTTCTTC
CASSLEGLLTGTSNEQFF
>TRBD2|TRBV5-6|TRBJ2-3|NA|15
TGTGCCAGCAGCCTCACTGGCACTAGCGTAGATACGCAGTATTTT
CASSLTGTSVDTQYF
>NA|TRBV7-9|TRBJ2-5|many|14
TGTGCCAGCAGCTCCATAGGGGCCCAAGAGACCCAGTACTTC
CASSSIGAQETQYF
>NA|TRBV7-9|TRBJ1-2|NA|11
TGTGCCAGCAGCCCCCCCTATGGCTACACCTTC
CASSPPYGYTF
>NA|TRBV27|TRBJ2-5|NA|15
TGTGCCAGCAGCCCTTACCGGGGAGGACAAGAGACCCCGTACTTC
CASSPYRGGQETPYF
>TRBD1|TRBV12-3/TRBV12-4|TRBJ2-1|NA|15
TGTGCCAGCGGTACGGTGGACAGGGGTTACAATGAGCAGTTCTTC
CASGTVDRGYNEQFF
>NA|TRBV20-1|TRBJ2-7|NA|11
TGCAGTGCTAGATTAGGGGCCGAGCAGTACTTC
CSARLGAEQYF
>TRBD1|TRBV27|TRBJ1-5|NA|16
TGTGCCAGCAGTCCATCTACAGGGGACGCTGGTCAGCCCCAGCATTTT
CASSPSTGDAGQPQHF
>TRBD1|TRBV28|TRBJ2-3|NA|15
TGTGCCAGCAGTTCCCGGGACAGAAACACAGATACGCAGTATTTT
CASSSRDRNTDTQYF
>NA|TRBV15|TRBJ2-5|NA|15
TGTGCCACCAGCAGATCGACGGCATCCTACAATGAGCAGTACTTC
CATSRSTASYNEQYF
>TRBD1|TRBV30|TRBJ1-1|many|14
TGTGCCTCCACCTTATACTTTCAGGGGGATGAAGCTTTCTTT
CASTLYFQGDEAFF
>TRBD1|TRBV20-1|TRBJ2-4|NA|14
TGCAGTGCTAGAGTCGACAGGGGAACTCACATTCAGTACTTC
CSARVDRGTHIQYF
>NA|TRBV29-1|TRBJ2-1|once|13
TGCAGCGTTGAAGCGCGACAGGGAGGGGGGCAGTTCTTC
CSVEARQGGGQFF
>NA|TRBV12-3/TRBV12-4|TRBJ1-5|NA|13
TGTGCCAGCATGGGACCGCGCAATCAGCCCCAGCATTTT
CASMGPRNQPQHF